This T cell receptor (beta chain) was profiled in a study of cytomegalovirus exposure and HLA in healthy donors. As regards this clone: Its antigen is not known.

Study conclusions and caveats: Productive rates of about 87% or about 30% were seen for most TCR beta V segments in an earlier analysis.

The PCR employed 60 Vbeta primers together with 13 Jbeta primers. Data came from immunoSEQ multiplex PCR; TCRdb stores just in-frame clones and leaves some out. The sample yields around 170,000 clones, 84% seen once. The length of the CDR3 is 15 residues. Deletions cut 6 bases from V and 2 bases from J, with 16 bases between. Per germline, CDR1 LNHDA and CDR2 SQIVND (reference sequence). The sample comprised PBMCs. The rearrangement links TRBV19 to TRBJ1-1; D gene ambiguous. This sequence was found in a boy younger than 10 in good health and CMV-seronegative. CDR3 in DNA: TGTGCCAGTAGACGATCGTGGCAGGCTAACACTGAAGCTTTCTTT. Its protein product is CASRRSWQANTEAFF.